The entry below gives a single TCR beta chain sequence along with its context. The antigen is undetermined. The V gene lost 6 bases and the J gene lost 0 bases, with 9 bases spanning the gap. Germline CDR1 and CDR2: LGHNT and FRNRAP. This CDR3 has 13 residues. MiXCR, run by TCRdb on the 5' RACE reads, gives a single entry per CDR3 protein. The data hold a few hundred thousand distinct CDR3 sequences, with roughly 15% observed a single time. Donors were all healthy Caucasians. This record belongs to a study of identical twins. Study conclusions and caveats: Excess twin sharing in beta out-of-frame sequences was weaker. Beta clonotypes that were abundant in cord blood contained fewer insertions, a pattern absent from memory repertoires.

These data were also reused for a study on yellow fever vaccine responses in identical twins.

The receptor was derived from a woman between 18 and 29 years old in good health. The rearrangement uses TRBV12-5 and TRBJ2-7; tentatively, D is TRBD1 (5 bases). Sequenced: CD4+ T cells sorted from blood. CDR3 coding DNA: TGTGCTAGTGGCCCAGGGCGCTCCTACGAGCAGTACTTC. Translating gives CASGPGRSYEQYF.